This TCR beta chain stems from a study of T cells after yellow fever vaccination. About the study: SMART-Seq v4 Ultra Low Input handled preparation of low-cell-number fractions. Study results and limitations: Reappearance after the booster was observed for most primary-vaccination clones (roughly 97% CD4, over 75% CD8). Contaminants from the bulk population, in the form of abundant clonotypes, could be found in FACS-sorted repertoires.

Remarks on this clonotype: The antigen is undetermined.

Germline values: CDR1 GTSNPN, CDR2 SVGIG (reference sequence). The CDR3 has 13 residues. V was clipped by 5 bases and J by 1 base; unmatched bases: 2. UMIs were added to TCR cDNA along with a universal primer site when it was made by 5'RACE template switching. MiXCR, run by TCRdb on the 5' RACE reads, gives a single entry per CDR3 protein. The repertoire consists of a few hundred thousand distinct CDR3 sequences, with under 7.5% occurring once and the leading ten covering approximately 15%. The chain couples TRBV30 to TRBJ2-3, with TRBD2 matching 8 bases. The source is a man between 25 and 39 years old who received the YFV17D yellow fever vaccine. The material sequenced was PBMCs, taken 5 days after the yellow fever booster vaccination. The CDR3 loop reads CAWRSGGTDTQYF. The CDR3 coding sequence is TGTGCCTGGCGTAGCGGGGGCACAGATACGCAGTATTTT.